A selection of T cell receptor beta chains follows, all from one sample in a study of PD-1 blockade in classical Hodgkin lymphoma. Produced via immunoSEQ multiplex PCR; TCRdb's table is partial and in-frame only. This sample has about 23,000 clones, with about 65% found just once. The sample in question was peripheral blood mononuclear cells (PBMCs), obtained at baseline. The receptor set was obtained from a human donor with classical Hodgkin lymphoma. Each CDR3 is given without its conserved first and last residue. Fields, in order: D gene, V gene, CDR3 protein. A D gene is named only where the DNA matches it firmly.

-,TRBV21-1,ASQEDTDTQY
TRBD2,TRBV9,ASSVAGTSADEQY
-,TRBV7-9,ASSRPSDRGYGYT
-,TRBV19,ASSFIDSPLH
-,TRBV10-2,ASSRGIPGSTDTQY
-,TRBV20-1,SASRGVGYT
TRBD1,TRBV4-2,ASSQGDQGGNQPQH
TRBD1,TRBV28,ASSLRTGGGEKLF
-,TRBV6-6,ASMGGAAGANVLT
TRBD1,TRBV18,ASSPLGQINNEQF
-,TRBV28,ASSGMGGGSYGYT
-,TRBV28,ASSQGSHGYT
-,TRBV19,ASSFLEAYGYT
-,TRBV29-1,SVVTESLGYT
-,TRBV29-1,SSEKAF
-,TRBV10-3,AIKSGGGSSYNSPLH